The 25 T cell receptor beta chains reported below all come from one sample, sequenced in a study of lymphopenia after photon versus proton radiotherapy. TCRdb's copy holds only in-frame clones and misses some; the assay was immunoSEQ multiplex PCR. Of tens of thousands of clones in the sample, around 86% were seen once. The sequenced sample was peripheral blood, obtained from a patient treated with proton-based radiotherapy. These receptors were taken from a man aged 80 or over with esophageal cancer.

V usage is TRBV7-9 and J usage is TRBJ2-3; D gene uncertain. V was pared by 2 bases and J by 0 bases, with 9 bases between. The CDR3 has 15 amino acids. The germline gives CDR1 SEHNR, CDR2 FQNEAQ (reference sequence). CDR3 residues: CASSLNAFSTDTQYF. The DNA for the CDR3 is TGTGCCAGCAGCTTAAACGCTTTTAGCACAGATACGCAGTATTTT.

V usage is TRBV5-1 and J usage is TRBJ2-5; no reliable D call. Germline V gene lookup returns CDR1 SGHRS and CDR2 YFSETQ. The length of the CDR3 is 17 residues. V was cut by 0 bases and J by 5 bases, with 20 bases left in between. The CDR3 sequence: CASSLGVSSRRSETQYF. DNA of the CDR3: TGCGCCAGCAGCTTGGGGGTTAGCTCTAGAAGAAGTGAGACCCAGTACTTC.

The chain combines TRBV18 with TRBJ2-7, with D tentatively TRBD1 (5 bases). Trimming took off 3 bases at V and 0 bases at J, with 12 bases between the two ends. Germline CDR1 is KGHSH and CDR2 is LQKENI. The CDR3 is 15 residues long. This CDR3 reads CASSPLYRNSYEQYF. CDR3 DNA: TGTGCCAGCTCACCGCTATACAGGAACTCCTACGAGCAGTACTTC.

This chain joins TRBV6-5 and TRBJ1-2; unclear D gene. Germline V gives CDR1 MNHEY, CDR2 SVGAGI. The V gene lost 6 bases and the J gene lost 0 bases, with 11 bases spanning the gap. This CDR3 is built from 14 residues. CDR3 loop: CASRDTATNYGYTF. CDR3 bases: TGTGCCAGCAGAGATACAGCTACTAACTATGGCTACACCTTC.

This chain uses TRBV5-5 with TRBJ2-4; D possibly corresponds to TRBD2 (6 bases). The CDR3 runs to 14 residues. Trimming cost V 4 bases and J 8 bases, with 16 bases left between them. Germline assignment: CDR1 SGHKS and CDR2 YYEKEE (reference sequence). The CDR3 sequence: CASSPPGTLDIQYF. CDR3 DNA sequence: TGTGCCAGCAGCCCCCCCGGGACTTTGGACATTCAGTACTTC. Drawing the rest from reference TRBV5-5 and TRBJ2-4, the complete variable domain is DAGVTQSPTHLIKTRGQQVTLRCSPISGHKSVSWYQQVLGQGPQFIFQYYEKEERGRGNFPDRFSARQFPNYSSELNVNALLLGDSALYLCASSPPGTLDIQYFGAGTRLSVL.

The chain combines TRBV30 with TRBJ2-2; possible D gene TRBD2, 5 bases. V was cut by 5 bases and J by 5 bases, with 9 bases left in between. This CDR3 has 12 residues. Germline CDR1 reads GTSNPN; CDR2 reads SVGIG (reference sequence). In nucleotides, the CDR3 is TGTGCCTGGTCATCGGGGACCGGGGAGCTGTTTTTT. It encodes CAWSSGTGELFF.

In its sample, this clone was seen a few times. The V and J genes are TRBV2 and TRBJ2-3, with D possibly TRBD1 on 6 matching bases. CDR1 and CDR2 from the germline V gene are SNHLY and FYNNEI. The CDR3 spans 13 residues. Trimming stripped 11 bases from V and 6 bases from J, with 18 bases between. CDR3 coding DNA: TGTGCCGGCGAACAGGGATCGGAGGATACGCAGTATTTT. Translated: CAGEQGSEDTQYF. The whole variable domain, filled in from reference TRBV2 and TRBJ2-3, reads EPEVTQTPSHQVTQMGQEVILRCVPISNHLYFYWYRQILGQKVEFLVSFYNNEISEKSEIFDDQFSVERPDGSNFTLKIRSTKLEDSAMYFCAGEQGSEDTQYFGPGTRLTVL.

This chain links TRBV7-2 with TRBJ2-3; 11 bases line up with TRBD2. The CDR3 covers 17 residues. Looked up from germline, CDR1 is SGHTA and CDR2 is FQGNSA. V was clipped by 1 base and J by 4 bases; unmatched bases: 7. Here the CDR3 reads CASSLGSSGRPADTQYF. The CDR3 nucleotides are TGTGCCAGCAGCTTAGGGTCTAGCGGGAGGCCTGCAGATACGCAGTATTTT.

The rearrangement uses TRBV28 and TRBJ2-3, with 9 bases that match TRBD1. From germline, CDR1 is MDHEN and CDR2 SYDVKM. This CDR3 is 14 amino acids long. V lost 6 bases and J lost 4; bases outside the gene matches: 5. The CDR3, as DNA: TGTGCCAGCAGACGGACAGGGGTTCCAGATACGCAGTATTTT. Protein product: CASRRTGVPDTQYF.

The chain uses TRBV5-1 and TRBJ2-7; no reliable D call. Germline values: CDR1 SGHRS, CDR2 YFSETQ. The CDR3 extends over 14 amino acids. V was trimmed by 3 bases and J by 6 bases, leaving 16 bases between them. This CDR3 reads CASSSVQSLGEQYF. The DNA of the CDR3 is TGCGCCAGCAGCTCGGTACAGTCTCTCGGCGAGCAGTACTTC.

The chain has TRBV7-2 and TRBJ1-2; D unresolved. The CDR3 is made up of 13 amino acids. Germline V gives CDR1 SGHTA, CDR2 FQGNSA. Trimming left V 0 bases short and J 8 bases short, with 10 bases between. DNA of the CDR3: TGTGCCAGCAGCTTAGCCCCAGGAGGAGGCTACACCTTC. This translates into CASSLAPGGGYTF. Using reference TRBV7-2 and TRBJ1-2 for the parts outside the CDR3, the full variable domain is GAGVSQSPSNKVTEKGKDVELRCDPISGHTALYWYRQSLGQGLEFLIYFQGNSAPDKSGLPSDRFSAERTGGSVSTLTIQRTQQEDSAVYLCASSLAPGGGYTFGSGTRLTVV.

Turning to this clone: A junction end diverges from the germline sequence, so it may reflect a read error. This sequence joins TRBV7-2 and TRBJ1-5; D may be TRBD1 (6 bases). There are 13 residues in the CDR3. CDR1 SGHTA and CDR2 FQGNSA come from the germline V gene. CDR3 residues: CASSLEGGQPQHF. Written as DNA, the CDR3 is TGTGCCAGCAGTTTAGAAGGGGGGCAGCCCCAGCATTTT.

V and J are TRBV5-1 and TRBJ2-6; D perhaps matches TRBD1 (6 bases). Trimming pared 3 bases from V and 2 bases from J, leaving 9 bases between. Germline V gene lookup returns CDR1 SGHRS and CDR2 YFSETQ. The CDR3 covers 15 residues. CDR3 in amino acids: CASSYRTAGANVLTF. In DNA form, the CDR3 reads TGCGCCAGCAGCTACAGGACAGCTGGGGCCAACGTCCTGACTTTC.

The chain carries TRBV19 and TRBJ2-2, with D unclear. Trimming shortened V by 3 bases and J by 0 bases, and 8 bases separated the two germline ends. CDR3 length: 15 amino acids. Germline V gene data show CDR1 as LNHDA and CDR2 as SQIVND (reference sequence). For the CDR3, the DNA is TGTGCCAGTAGTATTTTCGCCTCGAACACCGGGGAGCTGTTTTTT. Translation: CASSIFASNTGELFF.

The chain has TRBV19 and TRBJ1-2; D possibly corresponds to TRBD1 (6 bases). V dropped 7 bases and J dropped 1 base, with 19 bases sitting between them. CDR3 length: 16 residues. Looked up from germline, CDR1 is LNHDA and CDR2 is SQIVND (reference sequence). The CDR3 DNA reads TGTGCCAGTACCCCGTCGGGGGGCGGATTTAACTATGGCTACACCTTC. Encoded protein: CASTPSGGGFNYGYTF.

The chain has TRBV5-1 and TRBJ1-1; TRBD1 matches at 10 bases. The CDR3 runs to 13 residues. Germline V gene data show CDR1 as SGHRS and CDR2 as YFSETQ. With 3 bases clipped from V and 7 bases from J, the junction kept 3 bases outside the gene matches. The CDR3 loop is CASSYRTGGEAFF. CDR3 coding DNA: TGCGCCAGCAGCTACAGGACAGGGGGTGAAGCTTTCTTT. The complete variable domain, with remaining parts taken from reference TRBV5-1 and TRBJ1-1, reads KAGVTQTPRYLIKTRGQQVTLSCSPISGHRSVSWYQQTPGQGLQFLFEYFSETQRNKGNFPGRFSGRQFSNSRSEMNVSTLELGDSALYLCASSYRTGGEAFFGQGTRLTVV.

This clone was found a few times. The J gene is TRBJ2-2, the V gene TRBV7-2; tentatively, D is TRBD2 (5 bases). CDR3 length equals 17 residues. CDR1 and CDR2 (germline): SGHTA, FQGNSA. The ends were cut back, 0 bases at V and 5 bases at J, with 16 bases in the middle. Here the CDR3 reads CASSLAGRAASTGELFF. CDR3 sequence (DNA): TGTGCCAGCAGCTTAGCAGGGCGGGCCGCCAGTACCGGGGAGCTGTTTTTT.

The CDR3 DNA is TGTGCCAGCAGTTACAGGGACAGTTCCACAGATACGCAGTATTTT. It codes for CASSYRDSSTDTQYF. This chain uses TRBV6-5 with TRBJ2-3; TRBD1 matches 7 bases. The CDR3 has 15 amino acids. In germline, CDR1 is MNHEY, CDR2 SVGAGI. V shed 2 bases, J shed 2 bases, and the junction held 4 bases outside the gene matches.

V is TRBV6-5 and J is TRBJ2-7; possible D gene TRBD1, 6 bases. Germline CDR1 reads MNHEY; CDR2 reads SVGAGI. V gave up 2 bases and J gave up 4 bases, with 12 bases separating them. CDR3 length: 14 amino acids. The CDR3 coding sequence is TGTGCCAGCAGTTACCAACAGGGCTTGTACGAGCAGTACTTC. It is translated as CASSYQQGLYEQYF.

V usage is TRBV5-6 and J usage is TRBJ1-1; a weak D match, TRBD1 (6 bases). CDR1 and CDR2 from the germline V gene are SGHDT and YYEEEE. V was shortened by 1 base and J by 1 base, with 14 bases between the two germline ends. The CDR3 covers 16 residues. The CDR3 DNA follows: TGTGCCAGCAGCTTGTGGGGGCGTTTGGGGAACACTGAAGCTTTCTTT. Protein: CASSLWGRLGNTEAFF.

The V and J genes are TRBV6-6 and TRBJ1-5; tentative D call: TRBD1 (6 bases). CDR3 length: 13 residues. V shed 7 bases and J shed 3 bases, with 10 bases lying between them. Germline V gene sequence: CDR1 MNHNY, CDR2 SVGAGI (reference sequence). The CDR3 is CASKSGVNQPQHF. The CDR3 bases are TGTGCCAGCAAGTCAGGGGTCAATCAGCCCCAGCATTTT.

The V call is TRBV7-2, the J call TRBJ2-7; the match to TRBD2 covers 13 bases. The CDR3 length is 15 residues. Trimming removed 3 bases from V and 5 bases from J; junction bases left unmatched: 4. Germline V gene data show CDR1 as SGHTA and CDR2 as FQGNSA. CDR3 loop: CASSLGLAGRNEQYF. In DNA, the CDR3 is TGTGCCAGCAGCTTGGGACTAGCGGGGAGAAACGAGCAGTACTTC.

About this clone itself: Other DNA variants within this sample encode the same CDR3. The rearrangement links TRBV15 to TRBJ1-1, with D unresolved. Trimming removed 0 bases from V and 5 bases from J, with 10 bases in between. From germline, CDR1 is LNHNV and CDR2 YYDKDF (reference sequence). The CDR3 is 14 residues long. The CDR3 nucleotides read TGTGCCACCAGCAGAGATGTGCGGTGGACTGAAGCTTTCTTT. Translated: CATSRDVRWTEAFF.

J is TRBJ1-1 and V is TRBV18; D might be TRBD1 (5 bases). The CDR3 consists of 13 residues. The germline V gene encodes CDR1 KGHSH and CDR2 LQKENI. Deletions cut 2 bases from V and 2 bases from J, with 6 bases between. The CDR3 region has the DNA TGTGCCAGCTCACCAGGGACCAACACTGAAGCTTTCTTT. This codes for CASSPGTNTEAFF.

The CDR3 nucleotides are TGCGCCAGCAGCCAAGATAGCGGACAAGTTAGGAGAAACATTCAGTACTTC. This codes for CASSQDSGQVRRNIQYF. This chain uses TRBV4-1 with TRBJ2-4; perhaps TRBD2 as D (6 bases). CDR3 size: 17 residues. V was trimmed by 0 bases and J by 6 bases, leaving 18 bases between them. Germline loops: CDR1 MGHRA, CDR2 YSYEKL.